The 23 T cell receptor beta chains below were found in one sample sequenced in a study of T cell responses to AZD1222 COVID-19 vaccine. Clones were read by immunoSEQ multiplex PCR, and TCRdb kept only the in-frame ones, dropping some. The sample has over 100,000 clones; 93% are singletons. The material sequenced was peripheral blood, taken on day 0 of AZD1222 vaccination. The receptors stem from an adult in good health.

This sequence joins TRBV5-4 and TRBJ2-2; TRBD2 matches at 14 bases. The germline CDR1 and CDR2 sequences are SGHNT and YYREEE (reference sequence). The CDR3 loop spans 15 amino acids. Losses at the gene ends were 8 bases for V and 3 bases for J; bases not matched to a gene: 3. The CDR3 spells CASGTSGSHTGELFF. DNA of the CDR3: TGTGCCAGTGGGACTAGCGGGAGCCACACCGGGGAGCTGTTTTTT.

The chain employs TRBV27 and TRBJ2-1; a weak D match, TRBD2 (6 bases). V was clipped by 5 bases and J by 5 bases, with 22 bases between them. Germline V gives CDR1 MNHEY, CDR2 SMNVEV (reference sequence). This CDR3 has 17 residues. The chain's CDR3 is CASSPTDWSGVDNEQFF. The CDR3 DNA reads TGTGCCAGCAGTCCCACCGACTGGTCGGGGGTGGACAATGAGCAGTTCTTC.

The rearrangement joins TRBV4-1 to TRBJ2-7; tentatively, D is TRBD2 (5 bases). Per the germline V gene, CDR1 is MGHRA and CDR2 is YSYEKL. The CDR3 has 15 residues. Trimming left V 0 bases short and J 6 bases short, with 15 bases between. The CDR3 DNA reads as TGCGCCAGCAGCCAAGATCGGGGAGCCCTACGCGAGCAGTACTTC. Amino acid sequence: CASSQDRGALREQYF.

The V gene is TRBV4-3, the J gene TRBJ2-7; 7 bases are shared with TRBD2. V dropped 2 bases and J dropped 4; count of bases not matched to a gene: 5. The CDR3 extends over 14 amino acids. Germline CDR1 and CDR2: LGHNA and YSLEER. CDR3 nucleotides: TGCGCCAGCAGCCAACTTTCCGGGAGGTACGAGCAGTACTTC. Translation gives CASSQLSGRYEQYF.

This clone has only a few counts. The chain carries TRBV6-1 and TRBJ2-3; 10 bases match TRBD1. The CDR3 totals 14 residues. Germline CDR1 is MNHNS and CDR2 is SASEGT. V gave up 3 bases and J gave up 4 bases; unmatched junction bases: 1. CDR3 in amino acids: CASSEGTGADTQYF. The CDR3 nucleotides read TGTGCCAGCAGTGAGGGGACAGGGGCAGATACGCAGTATTTT.

V and J are TRBV20-1 and TRBJ2-1; 9 positions match TRBD2. The germline CDR1 and CDR2 sequences are DFQATT and SNEGSKA (reference sequence). V trimming: 3 bases; J trimming: 4 bases; junction bases outside the gene matches: 13. The CDR3 runs 17 residues. CDR3 nucleotides: TGCAGTGCTAGTTCTCGGCGGGAGGGCGTGAGGTACAATGAGCAGTTCTTC. Protein: CSASSRREGVRYNEQFF.

This clone was counted a single time. V gene TRBV21-1 combines with J gene TRBJ2-7; the D call of TRBD1 is as the table states it, not checked on the DNA. TRBV21-1 is reported as a pseudogene. The CDR3 covers 14 residues. CDR3 nucleotide sequence: TGTGCCAGCAGCAAAACGACAATCTCCTACGAGCAGTACTTC. Translating it yields CASSKTTISYEQYF.

The rearrangement uses TRBV9 and TRBJ2-3; 10 nucleotides align to TRBD2. J lost 4 bases, V lost 4 bases, and 6 bases had no gene match. The CDR3 consists of 15 residues. Germline V gene data show CDR1 as SGDLS and CDR2 as YYNGEE. CDR3 in DNA: TGTGCCAGCAGCCTCAAAGCGGGAGGGCCAGATACGCAGTATTTT. Residues: CASSLKAGGPDTQYF.

This chain links TRBV12-3 or TRBV12-4 with TRBJ2-3; TRBD1 is a possible D gene (5 bases). The CDR3 is made up of 12 amino acids. Trimming shortened V by 3 bases and J by 6 bases, and 7 bases separated the two germline ends. Here the CDR3 reads CASSFAGDTQYF. CDR3 bases: TGTGCCAGCAGTTTCGCAGGGGATACGCAGTATTTT.

V gene TRBV7-8 combines with J gene TRBJ1-1, with D unclear. Germline V gene lookup returns CDR1 SGHVS and CDR2 FQNEAQ. The ends were cut back, 4 bases at V and 0 bases at J, with 12 bases in the middle. This CDR3 region has 15 residues. CDR3 bases: TGTGCCAGCAGCTCTATTACAGCTATGAACACTGAAGCTTTCTTT. It translates to CASSSITAMNTEAFF. The variable domain in full, with the rest retrieved from reference TRBV7-8 and TRBJ1-1, is GAGVSQSPRYKVAKRGQDVALRCDPISGHVSLFWYQQALGQGPEFLTYFQNEAQLDKSGLPSDRFFAERPEGSVSTLKIQRTQQEDSAVYLCASSSITAMNTEAFFGQGTRLTVV.

This chain connects TRBV29-1 to TRBJ2-7, with D maybe TRBD1 (5 bases). Germline V gene sequence: CDR1 SQVTM, CDR2 ANQGSEA. V was cut by 6 bases and J by 4 bases, with 31 bases left in between. The length of the CDR3 is 18 residues. The CDR3, as DNA: TGCAGCGTCAGTAGCTTGGGGAACGGGCAGGACAACTTTTACGAGCAGTACTTC. Protein: CSVSSLGNGQDNFYEQYF.

The chain employs TRBV7-9 and TRBJ2-3; 7 nucleotides align to TRBD2. V shed 5 bases, J shed 3 bases, and the junction held 11 bases outside the gene matches. This CDR3 region has 16 residues. The germline V gene encodes CDR1 SEHNR and CDR2 FQNEAQ (reference sequence). CDR3 sequence reads: CASSLTGGSGTDTQYF. For the CDR3, the DNA is TGTGCCAGCAGCCTAACTGGCGGGAGTGGGACAGATACGCAGTATTTT.

The chain joins TRBV10-3 to TRBJ2-1; the D gene is possibly TRBD1 (6 bases). Germline loops: CDR1 ENHRY, CDR2 SYGVKD. This CDR3 contains 15 residues. Trimming took off 2 bases at V and 5 bases at J, with 13 bases between the two ends. The CDR3 region has the DNA TGTGCCATCAGTGAGCTTCGGACAGTGAACAATGAGCAGTTCTTC. This encodes CAISELRTVNNEQFF.

This chain links TRBV4-2 with TRBJ2-2; 7 nucleotides match TRBD1. In germline, CDR1 is LGHNA, CDR2 YNFKEQ. The CDR3 runs to 16 residues. With V trimmed by 4 bases and J by 0 bases, 5 bases remained unmatched. The CDR3 region is CASSPHRGTNTGELFF. CDR3 coding DNA: TGTGCCAGCAGCCCCCACAGGGGCACGAACACCGGGGAGCTGTTTTTT.

This clone was seen just once. The genes are TRBV19 and TRBJ1-2, with D perhaps matching TRBD1 (6 bases). Germline CDR1 and CDR2: LNHDA and SQIVND (reference sequence). Trimming took off 1 base at V and 7 bases at J, with 13 bases between the two ends. This CDR3 region has 14 residues. This CDR3 is CASSIVLGALGYTF. The CDR3 DNA reads TGTGCCAGTAGTATAGTTTTGGGGGCGCTTGGCTACACCTTC.

The chain carries TRBV19 and TRBJ1-5; D unclear. This CDR3 has 14 amino acids. The germline gives CDR1 LNHDA, CDR2 SQIVND (reference sequence). V was cut by 1 base and J by 6 bases, with 10 bases left in between. In DNA, the CDR3 is TGTGCCAGTAGTATAGCTAGGGTCGGTCAGCCCCAGCATTTT. It codes for CASSIARVGQPQHF.

The chain is built from TRBV5-1 and TRBJ1-1, with D possibly matching TRBD1 (5 bases). Trimming pared 0 bases from V and 5 bases from J, leaving 14 bases between. In germline, CDR1 is SGHRS, CDR2 YFSETQ. The CDR3 covers 15 residues. The CDR3, as DNA: TGCGCCAGCAGCTTGGCCGTCGGGGGTGGGACTGAAGCTTTCTTT. This translates into CASSLAVGGGTEAFF.

The chain is built from TRBV7-2 and TRBJ2-5; a weak D match, TRBD1 (6 bases). The ends were cut back, 7 bases at V and 0 bases at J, with 9 bases in the middle. The CDR3 contains 13 residues. Germline V gene data show CDR1 as SGHTA and CDR2 as FQGNSA. The CDR3 nucleotides are TGTGCCAGCAACGGGGACAACCAAGAGACCCAGTACTTC. The encoded protein is CASNGDNQETQYF.

The J gene is TRBJ2-2, the V gene TRBV27, with unresolved D. Trimming took 8 bases from V and 8 from J, leaving 12 bases between them. The CDR3 spans 12 residues. Germline CDR1 is MNHEY and CDR2 is SMNVEV (reference sequence). DNA of the CDR3: TGTGCCAGCTCTACAGTGGGGGGGGAGCTGTTTTTT. Translating it yields CASSTVGGELFF.

The rearrangement joins TRBV10-3 to TRBJ2-7; 13 nucleotides align to TRBD2. V was pared by 4 bases and J by 0 bases, with 9 bases of the junction left unmatched. The germline V gene encodes CDR1 ENHRY and CDR2 SYGVKD. There are 18 residues in the CDR3. CDR3 protein: CAISARTSGSRSSYEQYF. The CDR3 nucleotides read TGTGCCATCAGTGCTAGGACTAGCGGGAGTCGAAGCTCCTACGAGCAGTACTTC.

This clone was recorded only once. The genes are TRBV6-5 and TRBJ2-7; a weak D match, TRBD2 (5 bases). Looked up from germline, CDR1 is MNHEY and CDR2 is SVGAGI. The CDR3 spans 16 residues. V dropped 0 bases and J dropped 0 bases, with 12 bases sitting between them. The CDR3 sequence: CASSYSAAGLSYEQYF. The CDR3 DNA reads TGTGCCAGCAGTTACTCGGCGGCGGGCCTCTCCTACGAGCAGTACTTC.

The CDR3 DNA follows: TGTGCCAGCAGCCCCGGGACTAGCGTTGACGATGAGCAGTTCTTC. It translates to CASSPGTSVDDEQFF. The chain combines TRBV7-9 with TRBJ2-1; 10 bases match TRBD2. CDR3 size: 15 residues. V lost 5 bases to trimming and J lost 8 bases; unmatched junction nucleotides: 9. The germline CDR1 and CDR2 sequences are SEHNR and FQNEAQ (reference sequence). The full variable domain, completed using reference TRBV7-9 and TRBJ2-1, is DTGVSQNPRHKITKRGQNVTFRCDPISEHNRLYWYRQTLGQGPEFLTYFQNEAQLEKSRLLSDRFSAERPKGSFSTLEIQRTEQGDSAMYLCASSPGTSVDDEQFFGPGTRLTVL.

This chain links TRBV9 with TRBJ2-1; 13 nucleotides line up with TRBD2. CDR3 size: 17 residues. V was clipped by 1 base and J by 7 bases; unmatched bases: 8. Germline-derived CDR1 and CDR2 are SGDLS and YYNGEE. CDR3 bases: TGTGCCAGCAGCGTAACTAGCGGGAGGGCTCTAGGGAATGAGCAGTTCTTC. As protein: CASSVTSGRALGNEQFF.